This T cell receptor beta chain was sequenced for a study of Ad26.COV2.S vaccination and SARS-CoV-2 variants. Only one count was recorded for this clone. Being one base from a much bigger clone, this may be a read error. Assay used: immunoSEQ multiplex PCR; TCRdb lists only in-frame clones, some missing. The table includes some 370,000 clones, around four fifths detected once. As to treatment: about 20 received Ad26.COV2.S at low or high dose, single or two shots; a few received placebo; per-sample allocation not given. Sampling was done on day 63 after the first vaccine or placebo injection. Expressing Wuhan-strain SARS-CoV-2 spike, an Ad26 vector served as the vaccine. Germline V lookup: CDR1 MNHEY, CDR2 SMNVEV (reference sequence). The CDR3 has 12 amino acids. Trimming cost V 6 bases and J 0 bases, with 5 bases left between them.

The sample in question was peripheral blood, obtained in a trial of Ad26.COV2.S vaccine versus placebo. The chain links TRBV27 to TRBJ1-1; no reliable D call. This TCR was recovered from a person aged 18-60 years who received the Ad26.COV2.S COVID-19 vaccine or a placebo. CDR3 nucleotide sequence: TGTGCCAGCAGCCGGATGAACACTGAAGCTTTCTTT. Residues: CASSRMNTEAFF.